This TCR beta chain was captured by sequencing in a study of T cell responses to AZD1222 COVID-19 vaccine. Study-wide points: Donor demographics were predominantly white British with a female majority; clonal diversity may be underestimated. Dominant at 160-218 and 743-854, vaccine-associated CD4 TCRs also spanned spike. Only six individuals given AZD1222 were seropositive at baseline.

Note on this clone: Its matching antigen is unknown.

Germline CDR1 LNHDA, CDR2 SQIVND (reference sequence). The V gene lost 9 bases and the J gene lost 3 bases, with 25 bases spanning the gap. This CDR3 has 17 amino acids. Produced via immunoSEQ multiplex PCR; TCRdb's table is partial and in-frame only. The sample holds about 180,000 clones, approximately 92% seen once. The source of this sequence is an adult in good health. This specimen consisted of peripheral blood, obtained on day 0 of AZD1222 vaccination. The chain recombines TRBV19 with TRBJ2-3, with D possibly matching TRBD2 (5 bases). The CDR3 protein is CASSKAPGRRGTDTQYF. Written as DNA, the CDR3 is TGTGCCAGCTCCAAAGCCCCAGGCAGGAGAGGGACAGATACGCAGTATTTT.